The source of this T cell receptor (beta chain) is a study of blood T cells in healthy people across ages. Primed by a sample-barcoded 5' primer and a J-beta primer mix, a second PCR proceeded for about 6 to 12 cycles. TCRdb re-derived calls from the 5' RACE reads in MiXCR, one entry per CDR3 protein. The sample lists about 1.4 million distinct CDR3 sequences, roughly 64% seen once, with 5.5% to 8% in the top ten. V gave up 1 base and J gave up 5 bases, with 9 bases separating them. CDR1 MGHRA and CDR2 YSYEKL come from the germline V gene. The CDR3 is made up of 13 amino acids. This clonotype has more than one count but fewer than ten.

The sequenced sample consisted of blood. This rearrangement joins TRBV4-1 to TRBJ2-7; D not resolved. The sequence was collected from a man aged 18 to 30 in good health. CDR3 DNA sequence: TGCGCCAGCAGCCAAGTTCAAGGGCACGAGCAGTACTTC. The encoded protein is CASSQVQGHEQYF.